The rows below give T cell receptor beta chains drawn from one sample of a study of blood T cell repertoires in COVID-19. Assay used: immunoSEQ multiplex PCR; TCRdb lists only in-frame clones, some missing. The table has 150,000 to 200,000 clones, around 84% seen once. The sequencing input was peripheral blood. These receptors were taken from a woman in her 70s with COVID-19, enrolled during active disease. Both conserved end residues are part of each CDR3. A D gene is named only where the DNA matches it firmly. Clone size appears in some rows only: once, few, many, or a class for an expanded clone.

v_gene	len	d_gene	abundance	j_gene	CDR3aa	CDR3nt
TRBV18	13	.	few	TRBJ1-1	CASSPGLNTEAFF	TGTGCCAGCTCACCTGGGCTTAACACTGAAGCTTTCTTT
TRBV5-6	16	.	.	TRBJ1-2	CASSSTGTAALYGYTF	TGTGCCAGCAGCTCCACCGGGACTGCGGCCCTCTATGGCTACACCTTC
TRBV3-1/TRBV3-2	15	.	.	TRBJ1-6	CASSQDSAAPRPLHF	TGTGCCAGCAGCCAAGATTCGGCGGCCCCTCGACCCCTCCACTTT
TRBV3-1/TRBV3-2	14	TRBD1	.	TRBJ2-4	CASSLTDQGDIQYF	TGTGCCAGCAGCTTAACCGATCAGGGGGACATTCAGTACTTC
TRBV7-2	17	TRBD1	.	TRBJ1-3	CASSPQQGARIGNTIYF	TGTGCCAGCAGCCCTCAACAGGGGGCGCGAATCGGAAACACCATATATTTT
TRBV7-8	13	TRBD2	.	TRBJ2-1	CASSRGAGDEQFF	TGTGCCAGCAGCCGAGGGGCGGGGGATGAGCAGTTCTTC
TRBV29-1	17	TRBD1	.	TRBJ1-1	CSVYGQGPNPVNTEAFF	TGCAGCGTGTACGGACAGGGGCCGAACCCCGTGAACACTGAAGCTTTCTTT
TRBV3-1/TRBV3-2	13	.	once	TRBJ1-2	CASSYRVDYGYTF	TGTGCCAGCAGCTATCGGGTAGACTATGGCTACACCTTC
TRBV7-2	14	TRBD1	.	TRBJ1-2	CASSFRPGGYGYTF	TGTGCCAGCAGCTTTCGGCCAGGGGGCTATGGCTACACCTTC
TRBV6-6	15	TRBD2	.	TRBJ2-3	CASSYAGGRTDTQYF	TGTGCCAGCAGTTACGCGGGGGGCCGCACAGATACGCAGTATTTT
TRBV15	12	TRBD1	.	TRBJ1-1	CATSRSRDRRFF	TGTGCCACCAGCAGATCGAGGGACAGAAGGTTCTTT
TRBV5-1	13	.	.	TRBJ2-5	CASSLDTVETQYF	TGCGCCAGCAGCTTGGATACGGTAGAGACCCAGTACTTC
TRBV6-4	14	.	.	TRBJ2-3	CASSDFQGADTQYF	TGTGCCAGCAGTGACTTTCAAGGGGCAGATACGCAGTATTTT